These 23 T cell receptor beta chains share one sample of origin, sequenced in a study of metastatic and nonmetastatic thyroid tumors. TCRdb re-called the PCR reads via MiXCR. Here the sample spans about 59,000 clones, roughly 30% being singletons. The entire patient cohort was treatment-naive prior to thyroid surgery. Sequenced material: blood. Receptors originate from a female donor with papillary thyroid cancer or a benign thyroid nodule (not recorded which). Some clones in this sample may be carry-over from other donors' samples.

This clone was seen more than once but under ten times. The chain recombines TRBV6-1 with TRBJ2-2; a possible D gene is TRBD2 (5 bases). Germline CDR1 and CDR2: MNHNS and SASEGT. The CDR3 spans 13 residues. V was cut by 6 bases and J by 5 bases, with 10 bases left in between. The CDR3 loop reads CASRPPGTGELFF. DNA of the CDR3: TGTGCCAGCAGACCCCCGGGAACCGGGGAGCTGTTTTTT.

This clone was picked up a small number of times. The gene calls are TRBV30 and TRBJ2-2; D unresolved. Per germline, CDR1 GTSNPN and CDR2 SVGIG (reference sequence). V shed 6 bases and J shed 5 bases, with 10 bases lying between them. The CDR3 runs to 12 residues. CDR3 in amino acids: CACSPDTGELFF. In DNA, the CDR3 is TGTGCCTGCAGCCCCGATACCGGGGAGCTGTTTTTT.

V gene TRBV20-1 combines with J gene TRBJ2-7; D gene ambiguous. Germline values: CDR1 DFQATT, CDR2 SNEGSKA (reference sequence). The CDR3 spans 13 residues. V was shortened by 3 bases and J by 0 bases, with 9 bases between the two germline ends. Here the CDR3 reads CSASVPNSYEQYF. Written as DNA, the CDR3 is TGCAGTGCTAGTGTCCCCAACTCCTACGAGCAGTACTTC.

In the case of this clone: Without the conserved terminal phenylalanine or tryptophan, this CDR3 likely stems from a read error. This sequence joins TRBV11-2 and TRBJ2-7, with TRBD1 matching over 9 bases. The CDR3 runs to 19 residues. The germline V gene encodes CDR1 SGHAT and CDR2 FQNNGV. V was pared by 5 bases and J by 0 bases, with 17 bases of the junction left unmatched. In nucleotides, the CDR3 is TGTGCCAGCAGCCCCACCCAGGGACAGGGATCCATGAGCTCCTACGAGCAGTACCTC. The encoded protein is CASSPTQGQGSMSSYEQYL.

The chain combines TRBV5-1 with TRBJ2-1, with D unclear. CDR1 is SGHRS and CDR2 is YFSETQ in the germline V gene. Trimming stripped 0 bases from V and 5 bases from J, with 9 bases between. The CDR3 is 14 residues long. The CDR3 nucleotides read TGCGCCAGCAGCTTGGAAAGTGGGAACAATGAGCAGTTCTTC. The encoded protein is CASSLESGNNEQFF.

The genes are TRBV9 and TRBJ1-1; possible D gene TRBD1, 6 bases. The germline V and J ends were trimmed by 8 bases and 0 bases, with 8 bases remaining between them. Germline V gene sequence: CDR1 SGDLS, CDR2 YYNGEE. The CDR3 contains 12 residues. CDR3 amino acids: CASQGMNTEAFF. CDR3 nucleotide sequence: TGTGCCAGTCAGGGGATGAACACTGAAGCTTTCTTT.

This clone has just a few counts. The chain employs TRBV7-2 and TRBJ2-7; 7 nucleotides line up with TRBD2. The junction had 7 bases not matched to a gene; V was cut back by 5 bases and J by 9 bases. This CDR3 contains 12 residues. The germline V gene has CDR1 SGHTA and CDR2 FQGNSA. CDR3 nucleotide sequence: TGTGCCAGCAGCCGAGGCCCGGGGGGGCAGTACTTC. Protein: CASSRGPGGQYF. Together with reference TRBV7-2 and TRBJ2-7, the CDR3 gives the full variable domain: GAGVSQSPSNKVTEKGKDVELRCDPISGHTALYWYRQSLGQGLEFLIYFQGNSAPDKSGLPSDRFSAERTGGSVSTLTIQRTQQEDSAVYLCASSRGPGGQYFGPGTRLTVT.

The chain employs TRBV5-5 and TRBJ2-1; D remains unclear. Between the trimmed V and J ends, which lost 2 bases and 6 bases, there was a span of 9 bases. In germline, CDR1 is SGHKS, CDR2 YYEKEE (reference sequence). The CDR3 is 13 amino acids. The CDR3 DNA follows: TGTGCCAGCAGCTTTCAGATCCTCAATGAGCAGTTCTTC. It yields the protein CASSFQILNEQFF.

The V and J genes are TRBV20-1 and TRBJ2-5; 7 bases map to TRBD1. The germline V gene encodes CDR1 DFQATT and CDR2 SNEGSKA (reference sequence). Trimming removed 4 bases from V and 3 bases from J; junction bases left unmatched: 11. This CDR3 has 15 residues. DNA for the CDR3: TGCAGTGCTACCCCTATACAGGGGACAGAAGAGACCCAGTACTTC. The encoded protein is CSATPIQGTEETQYF.

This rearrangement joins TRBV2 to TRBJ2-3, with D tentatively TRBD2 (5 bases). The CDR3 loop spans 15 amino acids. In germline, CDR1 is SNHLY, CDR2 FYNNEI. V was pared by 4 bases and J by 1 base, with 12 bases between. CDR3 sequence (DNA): TGTGCCAGCAGTGTCGAGGGAGTGGGCACAGATACGCAGTATTTT. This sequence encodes CASSVEGVGTDTQYF.

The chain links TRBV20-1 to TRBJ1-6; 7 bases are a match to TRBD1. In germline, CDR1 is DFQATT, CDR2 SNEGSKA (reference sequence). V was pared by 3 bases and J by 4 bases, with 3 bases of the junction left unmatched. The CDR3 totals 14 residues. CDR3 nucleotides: TGCAGTGCTAGGGAACAGGGGTATAATTCACCCCTCCACTTT. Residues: CSAREQGYNSPLHF.

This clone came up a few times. CDR3 bases: TGCAGTGCTAGAGTACAGGGTCTTGGGGCCAACGTCCTGACTTTC. The encoded protein is CSARVQGLGANVLTF. The rearrangement uses TRBV20-1 and TRBJ2-6, with D possibly TRBD1 on 6 matching bases. The CDR3 runs to 15 residues. Germline CDR1 DFQATT, CDR2 SNEGSKA (reference sequence). V was cut by 1 base and J by 3 bases, with 10 bases left in between.

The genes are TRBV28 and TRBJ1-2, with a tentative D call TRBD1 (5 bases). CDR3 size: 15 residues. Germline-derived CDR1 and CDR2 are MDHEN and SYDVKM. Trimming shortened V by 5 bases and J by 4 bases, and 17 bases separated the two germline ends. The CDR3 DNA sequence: TGTGCCAGCAGTCTCCGTCCAGGGAAGGCCTATGGCTACACCTTC. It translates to CASSLRPGKAYGYTF.

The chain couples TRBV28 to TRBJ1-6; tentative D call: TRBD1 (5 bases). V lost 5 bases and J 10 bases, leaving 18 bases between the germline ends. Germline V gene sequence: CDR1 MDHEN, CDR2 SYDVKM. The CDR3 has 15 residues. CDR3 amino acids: CASSPWDRRGSPLHF. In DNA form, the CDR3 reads TGTGCCAGCAGTCCCTGGGACCGCCGGGGGTCACCCCTCCACTTT. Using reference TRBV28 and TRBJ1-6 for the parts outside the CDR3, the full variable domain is DVKVTQSSRYLVKRTGEKVFLECVQDMDHENMFWYRQDPGLGLRLIYFSYDVKMKEKGDIPEGYSVSREKKERFSLILESASTNQTSMYLCASSPWDRRGSPLHFGNGTRLTVT.

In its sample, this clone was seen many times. The CDR3 is CASSSKGNLAGESLSTYNEQFF. The CDR3 nucleotides are TGTGCCAGCAGCTCCAAAGGAAACCTAGCGGGAGAGAGTTTGAGCACCTACAATGAGCAGTTCTTC. The chain links TRBV7-1 to TRBJ2-1; 10 bases agree with TRBD2. TRBV7-1 is an ORF; its function is uncertain. The V segment lost 3 bases and the J segment 2 bases; nucleotides outside the gene matches: 22. This CDR3 has 22 residues.

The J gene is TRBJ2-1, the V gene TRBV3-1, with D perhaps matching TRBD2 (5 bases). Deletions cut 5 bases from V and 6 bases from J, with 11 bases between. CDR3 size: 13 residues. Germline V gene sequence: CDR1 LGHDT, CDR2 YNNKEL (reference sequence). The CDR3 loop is CASSSGNLNEQFF. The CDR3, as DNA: TGTGCCAGCAGCTCCGGGAACCTCAATGAGCAGTTCTTC.

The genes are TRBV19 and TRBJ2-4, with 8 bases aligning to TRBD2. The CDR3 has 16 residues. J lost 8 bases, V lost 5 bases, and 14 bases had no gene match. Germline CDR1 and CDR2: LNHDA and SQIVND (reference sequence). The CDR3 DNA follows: TGTGCCAGTAGTTCGTATCTCGGGGGGGGCGATGACATTCAGTACTTC. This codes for CASSSYLGGGDDIQYF.

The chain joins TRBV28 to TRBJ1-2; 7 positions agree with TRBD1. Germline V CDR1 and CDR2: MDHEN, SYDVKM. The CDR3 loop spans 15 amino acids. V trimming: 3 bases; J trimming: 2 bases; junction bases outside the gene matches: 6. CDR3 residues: CASSFSSGQNYGYTF. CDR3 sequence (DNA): TGTGCCAGCAGTTTCTCTTCGGGACAGAACTATGGCTACACCTTC.

The CDR3 spells CSARVTAGSNSPLHF. The CDR3 bases are TGCAGTGCTAGAGTTACGGCAGGGTCAAATTCACCCCTCCACTTT. The chain uses TRBV20-1 and TRBJ1-6, with D possibly being TRBD1 (5 bases). This CDR3 is built from 15 residues. Germline CDR1 reads DFQATT; CDR2 reads SNEGSKA (reference sequence). V lost 1 base and J 7 bases, leaving 14 bases between the germline ends.

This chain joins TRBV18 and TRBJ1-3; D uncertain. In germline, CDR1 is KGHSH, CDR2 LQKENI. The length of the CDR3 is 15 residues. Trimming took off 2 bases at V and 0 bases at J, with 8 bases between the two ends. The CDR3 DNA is TGTGCCAGCTCACCAGGCCAGAGCTCTGGAAACACCATATATTTT. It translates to CASSPGQSSGNTIYF.

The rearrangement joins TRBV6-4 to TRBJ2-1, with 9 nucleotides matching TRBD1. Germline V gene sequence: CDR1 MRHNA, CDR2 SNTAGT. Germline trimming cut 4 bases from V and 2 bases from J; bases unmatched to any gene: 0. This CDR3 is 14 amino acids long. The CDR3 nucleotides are TGTGCCAGCAGTGGGACAGGGGCCTACAATGAGCAGTTCTTC. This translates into CASSGTGAYNEQFF.

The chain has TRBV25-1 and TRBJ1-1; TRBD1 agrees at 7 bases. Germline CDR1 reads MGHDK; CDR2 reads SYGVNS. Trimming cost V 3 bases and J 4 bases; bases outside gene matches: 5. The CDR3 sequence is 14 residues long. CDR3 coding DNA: TGTGCCAGCAGTGATGGGTGGGACAGCACTGAAGCTTTCTTT. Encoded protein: CASSDGWDSTEAFF.

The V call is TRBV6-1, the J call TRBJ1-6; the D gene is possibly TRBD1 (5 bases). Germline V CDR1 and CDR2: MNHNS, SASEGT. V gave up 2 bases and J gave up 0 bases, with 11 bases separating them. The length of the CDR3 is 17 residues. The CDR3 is CASSEPAGRSYNSPLHF. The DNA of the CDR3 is TGTGCCAGCAGTGAACCCGCAGGGCGCTCCTATAATTCACCCCTCCACTTT.